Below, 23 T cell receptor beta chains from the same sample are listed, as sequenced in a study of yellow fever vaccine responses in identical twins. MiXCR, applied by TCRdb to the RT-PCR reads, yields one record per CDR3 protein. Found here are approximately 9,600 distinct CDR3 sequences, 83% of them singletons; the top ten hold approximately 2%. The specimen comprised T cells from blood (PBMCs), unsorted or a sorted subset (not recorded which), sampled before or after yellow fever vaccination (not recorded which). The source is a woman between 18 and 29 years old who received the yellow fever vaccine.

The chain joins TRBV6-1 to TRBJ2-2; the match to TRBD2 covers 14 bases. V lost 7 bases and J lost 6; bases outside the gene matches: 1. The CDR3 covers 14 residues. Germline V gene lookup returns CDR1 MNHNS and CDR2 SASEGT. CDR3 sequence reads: CASKTSGGAGELFF. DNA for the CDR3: TGTGCCAGCAAGACTAGCGGGGGGGCCGGGGAGCTGTTTTTT.

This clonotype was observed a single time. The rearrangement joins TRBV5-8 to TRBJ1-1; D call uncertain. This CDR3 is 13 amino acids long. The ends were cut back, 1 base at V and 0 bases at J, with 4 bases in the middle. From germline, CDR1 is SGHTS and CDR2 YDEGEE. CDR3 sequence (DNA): TGTGCCAGCAGCTTGACAATGAACACTGAAGCTTTCTTT. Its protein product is CASSLTMNTEAFF.

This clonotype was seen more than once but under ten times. The CDR3 DNA reads TGTGCCATCAAGACAGGAGAGAACACTGAAGCTTTCTTT. This gives the protein CAIKTGENTEAFF. The chain carries TRBV10-3 and TRBJ1-1, with D tentatively TRBD1 (6 bases). V lost 7 bases and J lost 1, with 10 bases in between. Germline V gives CDR1 ENHRY, CDR2 SYGVKD. The length of the CDR3 is 13 residues.

The CDR3 bases are TGTGCCAGCAGTTGGTCCGGGAGTTACCCAGAGACCCAGTACTTC. Its protein is CASSWSGSYPETQYF. The V call is TRBV12-3 or TRBV12-4, the J call TRBJ2-5; possible D gene TRBD2, 6 bases. V was pared by 4 bases and J by 4 bases, with 16 bases between. The CDR3 runs 15 residues.

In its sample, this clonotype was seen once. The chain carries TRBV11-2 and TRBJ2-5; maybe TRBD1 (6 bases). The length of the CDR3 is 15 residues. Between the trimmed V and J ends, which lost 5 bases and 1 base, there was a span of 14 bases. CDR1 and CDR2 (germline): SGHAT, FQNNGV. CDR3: CASSTYQGTQETQYF. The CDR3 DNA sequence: TGTGCCAGCAGCACGTACCAGGGGACCCAAGAGACCCAGTACTTC.

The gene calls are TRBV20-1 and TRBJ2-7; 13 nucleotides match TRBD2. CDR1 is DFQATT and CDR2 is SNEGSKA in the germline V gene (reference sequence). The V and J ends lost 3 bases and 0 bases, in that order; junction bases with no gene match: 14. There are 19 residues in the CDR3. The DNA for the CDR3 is TGCAGTGCTAGTGGACGGACCTCGACTAGCGGGGGGTCCTCCTACGAGCAGTACTTC. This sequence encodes CSASGRTSTSGGSSYEQYF.

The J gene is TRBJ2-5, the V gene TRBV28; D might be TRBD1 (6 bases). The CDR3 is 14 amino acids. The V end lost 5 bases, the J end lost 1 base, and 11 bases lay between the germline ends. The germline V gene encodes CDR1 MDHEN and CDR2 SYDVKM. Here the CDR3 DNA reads TGTGCCAGCAGTGGGGGCCGGGTCCAAGAGACCCAGTACTTC. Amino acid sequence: CASSGGRVQETQYF. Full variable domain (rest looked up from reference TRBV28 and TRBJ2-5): DVKVTQSSRYLVKRTGEKVFLECVQDMDHENMFWYRQDPGLGLRLIYFSYDVKMKEKGDIPEGYSVSREKKERFSLILESASTNQTSMYLCASSGGRVQETQYFGPGTRLLVL.

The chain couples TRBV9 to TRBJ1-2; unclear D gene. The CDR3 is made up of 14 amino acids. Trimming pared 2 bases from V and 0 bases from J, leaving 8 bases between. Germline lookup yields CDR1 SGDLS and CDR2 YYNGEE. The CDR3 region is CASSVGTSNYGYTF. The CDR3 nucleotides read TGTGCCAGCAGCGTTGGAACTTCTAACTATGGCTACACCTTC. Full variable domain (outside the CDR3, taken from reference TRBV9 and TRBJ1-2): DSGVTQTPKHLITATGQRVTLRCSPRSGDLSVYWYQQSLDQGLQFLIQYYNGEERAKGNILERFSAQQFPDLHSELNLSSLELGDSALYFCASSVGTSNYGYTFGSGTRLTVV.

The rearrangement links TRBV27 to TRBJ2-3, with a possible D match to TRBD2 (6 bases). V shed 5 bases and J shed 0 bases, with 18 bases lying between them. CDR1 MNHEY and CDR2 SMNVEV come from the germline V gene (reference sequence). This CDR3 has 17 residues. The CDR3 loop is CASSAILATSSTDTQYF. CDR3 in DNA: TGTGCCAGCAGTGCCATACTAGCAACATCTAGCACAGATACGCAGTATTTT.

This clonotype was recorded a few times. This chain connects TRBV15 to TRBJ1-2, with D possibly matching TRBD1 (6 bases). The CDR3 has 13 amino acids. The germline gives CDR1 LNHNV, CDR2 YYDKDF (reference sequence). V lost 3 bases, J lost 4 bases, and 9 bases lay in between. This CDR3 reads CATSSRTVYGYTF. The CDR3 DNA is TGTGCCACCAGCAGCCGGACAGTCTATGGCTACACCTTC.

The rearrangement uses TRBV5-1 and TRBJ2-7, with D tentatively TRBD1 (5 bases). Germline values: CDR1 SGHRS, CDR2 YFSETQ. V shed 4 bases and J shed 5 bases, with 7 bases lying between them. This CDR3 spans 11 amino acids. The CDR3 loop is CASSLQDEQYF. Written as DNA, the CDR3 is TGCGCCAGCAGCCTACAGGACGAGCAGTACTTC.

The CDR3 DNA reads TGCGCCAGCAGGGCGAGCACAGATACGCAGTATTTT. It is translated as CASRASTDTQYF. The chain carries TRBV5-1 and TRBJ2-3; D remains unclear. The germline gives CDR1 SGHRS, CDR2 YFSETQ. Deletions cut 5 bases from V and 0 bases from J, with 4 bases between. This CDR3 comprises 12 residues. The full variable domain, with the rest looked up from reference TRBV5-1 and TRBJ2-3, is KAGVTQTPRYLIKTRGQQVTLSCSPISGHRSVSWYQQTPGQGLQFLFEYFSETQRNKGNFPGRFSGRQFSNSRSEMNVSTLELGDSALYLCASRASTDTQYFGPGTRLTVL.

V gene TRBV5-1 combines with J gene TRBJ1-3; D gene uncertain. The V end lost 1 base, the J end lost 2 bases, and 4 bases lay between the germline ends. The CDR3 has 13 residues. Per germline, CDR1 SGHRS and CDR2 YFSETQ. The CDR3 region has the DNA TGCGCCAGCAGCTTGTCCCCTGGAAACACCATATATTTT. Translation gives CASSLSPGNTIYF.

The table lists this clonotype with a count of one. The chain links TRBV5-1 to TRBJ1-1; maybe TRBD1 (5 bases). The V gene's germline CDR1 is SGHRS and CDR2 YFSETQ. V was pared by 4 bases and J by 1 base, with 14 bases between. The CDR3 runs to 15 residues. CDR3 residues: CASSPFGDRNTEAFF. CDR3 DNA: TGCGCCAGCAGCCCGTTCGGTGACAGGAACACTGAAGCTTTCTTT. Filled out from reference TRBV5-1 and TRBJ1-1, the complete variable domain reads KAGVTQTPRYLIKTRGQQVTLSCSPISGHRSVSWYQQTPGQGLQFLFEYFSETQRNKGNFPGRFSGRQFSNSRSEMNVSTLELGDSALYLCASSPFGDRNTEAFFGQGTRLTVV.

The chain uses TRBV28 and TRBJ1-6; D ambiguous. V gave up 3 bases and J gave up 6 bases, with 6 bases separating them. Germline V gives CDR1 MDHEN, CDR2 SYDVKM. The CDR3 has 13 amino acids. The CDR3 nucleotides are TGTGCCAGCAGTTTGCCGATTAATTCACCCCTCCACTTT. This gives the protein CASSLPINSPLHF.

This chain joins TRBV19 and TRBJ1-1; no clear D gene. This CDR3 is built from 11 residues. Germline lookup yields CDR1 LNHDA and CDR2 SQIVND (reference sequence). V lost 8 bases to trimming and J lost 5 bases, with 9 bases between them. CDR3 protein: CASLRGTEAFF. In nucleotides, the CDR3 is TGTGCCAGTCTCCGGGGAACTGAAGCTTTCTTT.

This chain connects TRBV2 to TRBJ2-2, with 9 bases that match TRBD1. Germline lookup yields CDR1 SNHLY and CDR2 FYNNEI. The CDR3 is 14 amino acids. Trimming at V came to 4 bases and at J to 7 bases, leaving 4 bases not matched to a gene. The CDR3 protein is CASSGDRVDGELFF. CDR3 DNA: TGTGCCAGCAGTGGGGACAGGGTGGACGGGGAGCTGTTTTTT.

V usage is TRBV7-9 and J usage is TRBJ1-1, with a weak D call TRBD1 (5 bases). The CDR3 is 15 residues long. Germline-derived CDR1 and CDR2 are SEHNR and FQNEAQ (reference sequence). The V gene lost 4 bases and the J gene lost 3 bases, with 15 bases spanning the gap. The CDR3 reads CASSWPGRGDTEAFF. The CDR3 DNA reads TGTGCCAGCAGCTGGCCGGGACGGGGGGACACTGAAGCTTTCTTT.

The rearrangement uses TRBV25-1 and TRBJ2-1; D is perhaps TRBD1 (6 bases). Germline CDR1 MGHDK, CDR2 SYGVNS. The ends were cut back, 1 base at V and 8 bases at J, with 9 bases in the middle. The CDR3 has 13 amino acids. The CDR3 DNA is TGTGCCAGCAGTGAATTAGGGGGTTATGAGCAGTTCTTC. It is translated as CASSELGGYEQFF.

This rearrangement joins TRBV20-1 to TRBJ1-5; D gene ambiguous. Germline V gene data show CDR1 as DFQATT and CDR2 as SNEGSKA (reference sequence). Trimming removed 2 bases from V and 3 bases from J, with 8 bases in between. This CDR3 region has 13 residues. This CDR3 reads CSARSGDNQPQHF. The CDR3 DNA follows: TGCAGTGCTAGATCGGGAGACAATCAGCCCCAGCATTTT.

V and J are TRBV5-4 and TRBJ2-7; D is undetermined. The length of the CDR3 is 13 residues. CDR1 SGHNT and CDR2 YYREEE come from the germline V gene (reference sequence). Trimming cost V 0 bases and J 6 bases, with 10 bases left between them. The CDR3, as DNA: TGTGCCAGCAGCTTGGCCTTGGGCGGCGAGCAGTACTTC. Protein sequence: CASSLALGGEQYF.

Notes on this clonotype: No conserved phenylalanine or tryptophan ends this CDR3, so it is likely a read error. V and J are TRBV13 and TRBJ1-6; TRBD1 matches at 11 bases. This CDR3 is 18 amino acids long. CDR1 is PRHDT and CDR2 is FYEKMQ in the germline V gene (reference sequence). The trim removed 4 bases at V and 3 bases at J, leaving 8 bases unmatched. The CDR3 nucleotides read TGTGCCAGCAGCTCCAACTCGGACAGGGGGCTCTATAATTCACCCCTCCACCTT. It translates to CASSSNSDRGLYNSPLHL.

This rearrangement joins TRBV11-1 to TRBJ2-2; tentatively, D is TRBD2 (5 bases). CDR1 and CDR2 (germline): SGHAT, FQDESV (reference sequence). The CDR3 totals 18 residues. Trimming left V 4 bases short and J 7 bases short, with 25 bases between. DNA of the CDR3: TGTGCCAGCAGCTACCCCCACTTGGTTAGCGAAAGAAACGGGGAGCTGTTTTTT. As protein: CASSYPHLVSERNGELFF.